This TCR beta chain was observed in a study of blood T cell repertoires in COVID-19 (dated by TCRdb to the early 2020s). Background for the entire study: The collaborator samples originated in the United States, Italy and Spain and spanned the acute and convalescent phases of COVID-19. The samples were drawn from the first 160 participants of the ongoing ImmuneRACE study and from 1,254 subjects provided by 6 global collaborators. The dataset comprised deeply sampled blood TCRbeta repertoires from subjects exposed to, actively infected with, or recovered from COVID-19. Where available, HLA class I and class II types were taken from metadata supplied by the sample provider and were not determined by assay-based typing. The material from the prospective study consisted of cDNA or gDNA derived from T cells, B-cell-depleted T cells, or PBMCs. Nearly every sample came with metadata listing a de-identified subject ID, COVID-19 status, age in years and sex. The repertoires were released in a freely available public database meant as a resource for research on the immune response to SARS-CoV-2.

General conclusions and limits of the study: Clinical and demographic metadata were provided uncurated, with the amount varying by source and participant.

One collaborating source in Seattle enrolled patients during active infection and followed them longitudinally through the course of disease. Each collaborating institution followed its own protocols to collect whole blood in K2EDTA tubes. For TCRbeta analysis, collaborators shipped samples in one of three forms: frozen whole blood, isolated PBMCs, or DNA extracted from either of those sample types. In regard to this clone: The antigen it recognizes is unknown. No base quality information exists; no much larger clone differs at one position.

TCRbeta CDR3 regions were amplified from genomic DNA using the immunoSEQ Assay, a bias-controlled multiplex PCR. The study's own analysis went as follows. Nucleated cell counts per sample were estimated from amplification of reference gene primers within the assay. Sequence reads were collapsed and filtered to measure the absolute abundance of every unique TCRbeta CDR3 rearrangement. For each sample, productive Simpson clonality was calculated as the square root of Simpson's diversity index across productive rearrangements. What TCRdb holds here is the immuneACCESS table cut down to in-frame rearrangements. Part of the clones is not present; checked against another copy, under half of the missing clones reflect an unresolved V gene, and the others are unexplained. D and trimming come from the DNA, and the V and J calls and clone size come from that table. Here the sample has some 170,000 clones; around 80% occur a single time. The leading ten clones occupy 5.5% to 8% of the sample.

The germline V end is reduced by 6 bases and the J end by 2 bases; junction bases left unmatched: 3. The CDR3 spans 15 residues, from the cysteine through the phenylalanine. Kept here is only the CDR3 DNA, which spans 45 bases and is read in frame from base 1. CDR1 WSHSY and CDR2 SAAADI are derived from the germline V gene. The TCR was taken from a woman between 40 and 50 years old with COVID-19, enrolled during active disease. The sample taken for sequencing was peripheral blood. The chain couples TRBV10-2 to TRBJ2-2, with 10 middle bases fitting TRBD2. The CDR3 protein sequence reads: CASRVAGGNTGELFF. The DNA is TGCGCCAGCAGGGTAGCGGGAGGAAACACCGGGGAGCTGTTTTTT.